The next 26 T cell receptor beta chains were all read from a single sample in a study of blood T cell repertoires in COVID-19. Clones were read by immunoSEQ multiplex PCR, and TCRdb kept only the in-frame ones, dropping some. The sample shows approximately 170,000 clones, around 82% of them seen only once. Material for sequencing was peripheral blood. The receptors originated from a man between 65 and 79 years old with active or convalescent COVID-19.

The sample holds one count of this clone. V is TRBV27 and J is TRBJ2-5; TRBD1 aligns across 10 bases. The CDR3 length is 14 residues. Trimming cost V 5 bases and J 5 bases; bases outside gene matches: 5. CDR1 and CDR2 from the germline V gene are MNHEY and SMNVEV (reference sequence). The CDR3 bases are TGTGCCAGCAGTCGACAGGGGGCGTTGGAGACCCAGTACTTC. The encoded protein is CASSRQGALETQYF.

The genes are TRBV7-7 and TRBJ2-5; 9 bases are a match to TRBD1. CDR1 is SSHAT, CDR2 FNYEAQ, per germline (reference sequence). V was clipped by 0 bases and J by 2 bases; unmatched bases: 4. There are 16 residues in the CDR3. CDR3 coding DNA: TGTGCCAGCAGCTTAGCACAGGGGGCGCGACAAGAGACCCAGTACTTC. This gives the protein CASSLAQGARQETQYF.

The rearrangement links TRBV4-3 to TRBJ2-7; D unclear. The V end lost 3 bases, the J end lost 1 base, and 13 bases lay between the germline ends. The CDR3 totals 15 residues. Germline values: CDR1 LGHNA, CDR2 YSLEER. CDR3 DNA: TGCGCCAGCAGCCAGACACGTGCAGCATCCTACGAGCAGTACTTC. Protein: CASSQTRAASYEQYF.

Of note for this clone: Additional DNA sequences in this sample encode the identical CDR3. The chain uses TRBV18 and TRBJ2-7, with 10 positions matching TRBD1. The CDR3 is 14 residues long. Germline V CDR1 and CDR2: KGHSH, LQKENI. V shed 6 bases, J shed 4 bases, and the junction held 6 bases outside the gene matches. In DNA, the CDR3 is TGTGCCAGCTCCCCCGGGACAGGGGCGTACGAGCAGTACTTC. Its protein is CASSPGTGAYEQYF.

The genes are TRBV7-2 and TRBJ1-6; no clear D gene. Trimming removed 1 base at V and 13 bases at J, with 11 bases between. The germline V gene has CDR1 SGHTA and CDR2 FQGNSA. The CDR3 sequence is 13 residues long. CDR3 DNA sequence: TGTGCCAGCAGCTTAGATGGCGGTCTTCCCCTCCACTTT. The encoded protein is CASSLDGGLPLHF. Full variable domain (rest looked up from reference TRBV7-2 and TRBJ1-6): GAGVSQSPSNKVTEKGKDVELRCDPISGHTALYWYRQSLGQGLEFLIYFQGNSAPDKSGLPSDRFSAERTGGSVSTLTIQRTQQEDSAVYLCASSLDGGLPLHFGNGTRLTVT.

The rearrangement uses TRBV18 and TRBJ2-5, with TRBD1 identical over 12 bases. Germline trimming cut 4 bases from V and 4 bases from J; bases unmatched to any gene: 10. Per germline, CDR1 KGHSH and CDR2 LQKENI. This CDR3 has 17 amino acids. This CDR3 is CASSHKRGTGGRETQYF. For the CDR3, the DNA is TGTGCCAGCTCACACAAAAGAGGGACAGGGGGCCGAGAGACCCAGTACTTC. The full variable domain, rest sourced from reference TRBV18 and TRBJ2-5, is NAGVMQNPRHLVRRRGQEARLRCSPMKGHSHVYWYRQLPEEGLKFMVYLQKENIIDESGMPKERFSAEFPKEGPSILRIQQVVRGDSAAYFCASSHKRGTGGRETQYFGPGTRLLVL.

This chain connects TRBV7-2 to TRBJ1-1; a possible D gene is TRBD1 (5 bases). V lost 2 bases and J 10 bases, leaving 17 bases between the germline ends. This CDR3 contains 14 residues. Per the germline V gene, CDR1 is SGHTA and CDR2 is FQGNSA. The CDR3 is CASSLRRQGRVAFF. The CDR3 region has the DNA TGTGCCAGCAGCTTACGCAGGCAGGGAAGAGTAGCTTTCTTT.

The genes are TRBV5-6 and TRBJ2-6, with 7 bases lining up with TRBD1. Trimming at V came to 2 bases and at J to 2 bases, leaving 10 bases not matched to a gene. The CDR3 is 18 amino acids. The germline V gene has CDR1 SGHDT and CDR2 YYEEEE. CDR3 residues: CASSLRPGGVAGANVLTF. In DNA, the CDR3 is TGTGCCAGCAGCTTAAGGCCAGGGGGAGTAGCTGGGGCCAACGTCCTGACTTTC.

CDR3 sequence reads: CASRAGTGVNSPLHF. Written as DNA, the CDR3 is TGTGCCAGCAGGGCCGGGACAGGGGTTAATTCACCCCTCCACTTT. This chain uses TRBV2 with TRBJ1-6; 10 bases are shared with TRBD1. CDR1 and CDR2 (germline): SNHLY, FYNNEI. Trimming removed 6 bases from V and 6 bases from J; junction bases left unmatched: 5. The CDR3 has 15 residues.

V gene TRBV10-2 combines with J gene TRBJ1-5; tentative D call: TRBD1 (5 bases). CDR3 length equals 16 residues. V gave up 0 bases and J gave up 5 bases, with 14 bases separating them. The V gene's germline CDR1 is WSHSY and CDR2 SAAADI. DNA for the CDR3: TGCGCCAGCAGTGAGTCGAAGGGCAGGGAAGATCAGCCCCAGCATTTT. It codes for CASSESKGREDQPQHF.

The CDR3 nucleotides are TGTGCCAGCAGTGTACTACAGGGGAGCAATCAGCCCCAGCATTTT. It encodes CASSVLQGSNQPQHF. V and J are TRBV28 and TRBJ1-5; 7 nucleotides match TRBD1. CDR3 length equals 15 residues. J was trimmed by 1 base and V by 5 bases; bases with no gene match: 5. Germline V gene lookup returns CDR1 MDHEN and CDR2 SYDVKM. The variable domain in full, completed from reference TRBV28 and TRBJ1-5, reads DVKVTQSSRYLVKRTGEKVFLECVQDMDHENMFWYRQDPGLGLRLIYFSYDVKMKEKGDIPEGYSVSREKKERFSLILESASTNQTSMYLCASSVLQGSNQPQHFGDGTRLSIL.

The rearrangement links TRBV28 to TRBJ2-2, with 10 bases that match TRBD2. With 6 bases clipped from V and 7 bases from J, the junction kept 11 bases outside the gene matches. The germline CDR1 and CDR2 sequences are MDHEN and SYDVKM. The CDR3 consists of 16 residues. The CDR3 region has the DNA TGTGCCAGCAGACAAGCGGGAGGGCCGGGAGGCGGGGAGCTGTTTTTT. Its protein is CASRQAGGPGGGELFF.

CDR3 nucleotide sequence: TGTGCCAGCAGTCGGAGACAGGGTAATGAAAAACTGTTTTTT. This gives the protein CASSRRQGNEKLFF. The gene calls are TRBV3-1 (or the pseudogene TRBV3-2) and TRBJ1-4; 7 bases are shared with TRBD1. With 6 bases clipped from V and 4 bases from J, the junction kept 5 bases outside the gene matches. CDR3 length: 14 amino acids. Germline V gene data show CDR1 as LGHDT and CDR2 as YNNKEL (reference sequence).

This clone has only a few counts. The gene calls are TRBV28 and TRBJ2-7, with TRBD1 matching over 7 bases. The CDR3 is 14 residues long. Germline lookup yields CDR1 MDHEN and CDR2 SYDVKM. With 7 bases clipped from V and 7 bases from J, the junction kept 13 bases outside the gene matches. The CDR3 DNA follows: TGTGCCAGCACGCGGACAGGCTTTCCGGGAGAGCAGTACTTC. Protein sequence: CASTRTGFPGEQYF.

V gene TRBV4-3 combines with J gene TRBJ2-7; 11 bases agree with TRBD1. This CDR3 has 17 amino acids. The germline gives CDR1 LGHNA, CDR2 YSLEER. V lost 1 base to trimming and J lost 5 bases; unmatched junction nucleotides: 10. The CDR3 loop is CASSQALGTGGEDEQYF. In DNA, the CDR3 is TGCGCCAGCAGCCAAGCGTTAGGGACAGGGGGAGAGGACGAGCAGTACTTC.

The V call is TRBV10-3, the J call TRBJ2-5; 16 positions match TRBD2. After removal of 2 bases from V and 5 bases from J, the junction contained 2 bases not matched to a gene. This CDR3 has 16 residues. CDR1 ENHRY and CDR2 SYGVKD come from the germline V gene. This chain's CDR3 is CAISEGTSGRGETQYF. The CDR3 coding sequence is TGTGCCATCAGTGAGGGGACTAGCGGGAGGGGGGAGACCCAGTACTTC.

CDR3 nucleotide sequence: TGTGCCAGCGCCCGGGAGGGAAGCTCCTACAATGAGCAGTTCTTC. Translating it yields CASAREGSSYNEQFF. This chain links TRBV7-8 with TRBJ2-1; TRBD2 aligns across 8 bases. The V gene end was trimmed by 8 bases and the J gene end by 0 bases; junction bases not matched to a gene: 6. CDR3 length: 15 amino acids. Germline CDR1 is SGHVS and CDR2 is FQNEAQ.

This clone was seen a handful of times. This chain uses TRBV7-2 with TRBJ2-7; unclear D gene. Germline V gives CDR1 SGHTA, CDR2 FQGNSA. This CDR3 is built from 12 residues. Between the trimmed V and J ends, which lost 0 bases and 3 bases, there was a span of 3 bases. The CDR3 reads CASSLARYEQYF. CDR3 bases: TGTGCCAGCAGCTTAGCGCGCTACGAGCAGTACTTC.

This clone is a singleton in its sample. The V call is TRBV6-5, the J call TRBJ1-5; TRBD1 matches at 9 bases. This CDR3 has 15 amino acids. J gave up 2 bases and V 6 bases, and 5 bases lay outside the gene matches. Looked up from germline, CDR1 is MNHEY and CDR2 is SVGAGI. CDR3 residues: CASRVTGGGNQPQHF. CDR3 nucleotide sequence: TGTGCCAGCAGGGTTACAGGGGGCGGCAATCAGCCCCAGCATTTT.

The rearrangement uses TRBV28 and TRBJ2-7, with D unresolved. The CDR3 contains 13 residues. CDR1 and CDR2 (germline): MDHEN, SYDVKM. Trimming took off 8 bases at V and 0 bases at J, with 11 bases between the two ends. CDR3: CASGDTSSYEQYF. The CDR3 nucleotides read TGTGCCAGCGGTGACACAAGCTCCTACGAGCAGTACTTC.

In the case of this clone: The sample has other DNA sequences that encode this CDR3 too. CDR3: CASSPPGQGNEKLFF. The CDR3 DNA is TGTGCCAGCTCACCACCGGGACAGGGGAATGAAAAACTGTTTTTT. This rearrangement joins TRBV18 to TRBJ1-4; 10 positions agree with TRBD1. This CDR3 is built from 15 residues. The germline V gene has CDR1 KGHSH and CDR2 LQKENI. The J segment lost 5 bases and the V segment lost 0 bases, leaving 0 bases of the junction unmatched.

CDR3 nucleotide sequence: TGCAGCGCGGCAGGCAGGGAGGGATCACCCCTCCACTTT. This encodes CSAAGREGSPLHF. The V call is TRBV29-1, the J call TRBJ1-6; D is perhaps TRBD1 (5 bases). With 7 bases removed from V and 10 bases from J, the gap between germline ends came to 17 bases. CDR3 length: 13 residues. CDR1 and CDR2 (germline): SQVTM, ANQGSEA. The variable domain in full, with the rest retrieved from reference TRBV29-1 and TRBJ1-6, is SAVISQKPSRDICQRGTSLTIQCQVDSQVTMMFWYRQQPGQSLTLIATANQGSEATYESGFVIDKFPISRPNLTFSTLTVSNMSPEDSSIYLCSAAGREGSPLHFGNGTRLTVT.

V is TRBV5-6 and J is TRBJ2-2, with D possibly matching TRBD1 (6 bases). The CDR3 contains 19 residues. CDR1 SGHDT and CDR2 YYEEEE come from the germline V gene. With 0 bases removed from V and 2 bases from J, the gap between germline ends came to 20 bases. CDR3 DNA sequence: TGTGCCAGCAGCTTGGGGGAAAAGAGGACAGCATCAAACACCGGGGAGCTGTTTTTT. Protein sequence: CASSLGEKRTASNTGELFF.

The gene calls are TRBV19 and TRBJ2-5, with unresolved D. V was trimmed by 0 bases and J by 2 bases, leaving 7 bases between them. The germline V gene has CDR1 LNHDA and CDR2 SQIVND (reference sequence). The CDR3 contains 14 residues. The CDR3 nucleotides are TGTGCCAGTAGTATAGAGGCGGAGCAAGAGACCCAGTACTTC. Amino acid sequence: CASSIEAEQETQYF.

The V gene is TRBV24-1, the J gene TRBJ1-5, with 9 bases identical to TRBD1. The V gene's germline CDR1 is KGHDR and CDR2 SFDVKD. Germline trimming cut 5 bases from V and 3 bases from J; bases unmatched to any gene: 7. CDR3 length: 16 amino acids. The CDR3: CATSAPGQGDNQPQHF. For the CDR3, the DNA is TGTGCCACCAGTGCCCCGGGACAGGGCGACAATCAGCCCCAGCATTTT.

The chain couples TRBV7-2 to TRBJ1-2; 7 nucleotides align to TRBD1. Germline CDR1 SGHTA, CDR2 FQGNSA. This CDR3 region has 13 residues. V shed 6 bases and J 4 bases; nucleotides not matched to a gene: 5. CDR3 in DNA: TGTGCCAGCAGACCGGGACAGCTCTATGGCTACACCTTC. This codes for CASRPGQLYGYTF.